The rows below give T cell receptor beta chains drawn from one sample of a study of blood T cell repertoires in COVID-19. Some clones are missing from TCRdb's copy, which holds only in-frame ones; the method was immunoSEQ multiplex PCR. Of 200,000 to 250,000 clones listed, 80% to 90% were seen once; the top ten hold more than 1.4%. The specimen sequenced was peripheral blood. These receptors originate from a man between 18 and 29 years old with active or convalescent COVID-19. Both conserved end residues are trimmed from each CDR3. Fields, in order: V gene, J gene, CDR3 protein.

TRBV6-5	TRBJ2-7	ANSGGFPYEQY
TRBV15	TRBJ2-2	ATSRDRTLRTGELF
TRBV4-3	TRBJ1-4	ASSQDGRGEKLF
TRBV6-5	TRBJ2-1	ASRIAGGGYNEQF
TRBV15	TRBJ1-5	ATSTRTGVAGNQPQH
TRBV24-1	TRBJ2-2	ATSESGRAGELF
TRBV11-1	TRBJ2-7	ASSLGTAAYEQY
TRBV5-5	TRBJ1-3	ASSSGPFSGNTIY
TRBV19	TRBJ1-2	ASSLGGTGGLSGYT
TRBV5-4	TRBJ1-2	ASSLRTGLAGYT
TRBV5-1	TRBJ2-7	ASRLSGRNYEQY
TRBV30	TRBJ2-3	AWNRLAGETDTQY
TRBV18	TRBJ2-2	ASSPASGGPRAAGELF
TRBV7-2	TRBJ1-1	ASSLRASQGTEAF
TRBV7-9	TRBJ2-2	ASSRLAGEAGELF
TRBV4-1	TRBJ2-4	ASSPRVAGGPAKNIQY
TRBV7-8	TRBJ1-1	ASSRYAGTEAF
TRBV18	TRBJ2-7	ASSPNHGGSYEQY
TRBV28	TRBJ1-4	ASSSDRGRANEKLF
TRBV5-6	TRBJ1-3	ASSFYRDTRTSGNTIY
TRBV27	TRBJ2-2	ASSLGGANTGELF
TRBV28	TRBJ2-7	ASTITGTSGRLY
TRBV29-1	TRBJ1-2	SVLRDREDYGYT
TRBV30	TRBJ2-7	AWSVWERHHEQY
TRBV30	TRBJ2-7	AWSVVAGTYEQY
TRBV5-1	TRBJ1-5	ASSLEGGNQPQH
TRBV28	TRBJ2-6	ASSSPGNSGANVLT
TRBV6-5	TRBJ1-2	ASLSIRGRYGYT
TRBV5-6	TRBJ1-1	ASSWHRASNTEAF
TRBV19	TRBJ1-1	ASSMGTSNYEAF
TRBV7-9	TRBJ1-4	ASSVGTANEKLF
TRBV5-4	TRBJ2-5	ASSLELSGPYQETQY
TRBV28	TRBJ1-5	ASSLFGLYSNQPQH
TRBV6-2/TRBV6-3	TRBJ2-2	ASSYSISVAGELF
TRBV29-1	TRBJ2-7	SVSQGGDYEQY
TRBV27	TRBJ2-7	ASAGTGYREQY
TRBV2	TRBJ2-2	ASRRQTNTGELF
TRBV6-4	TRBJ2-1	ASSDGLAGEFNEQF
TRBV10-3	TRBJ1-2	AISELSESGYT
TRBV24-1	TRBJ2-5	ATSDPRTAQETQY
TRBV3-1/TRBV3-2	TRBJ1-2	ASSRDSPSYGYT
TRBV7-8	TRBJ1-1	ASSLEEVRTEAF
TRBV27	TRBJ2-2	ASSFGGSLIGELF
TRBV27	TRBJ1-2	ASSPNRVMFYGYT
TRBV6-2/TRBV6-3	TRBJ2-1	ASSYSFGSEQF
TRBV18	TRBJ2-3	ASSPSGGTDTQY
TRBV27	TRBJ2-7	ASRIVSGRFYEQY
TRBV7-6	TRBJ1-3	ASSLKARLSSGNTIY
TRBV5-4	TRBJ2-7	ASSSGTRPYEQY
TRBV12-3/TRBV12-4	TRBJ1-2	ASSSPGNYGYT
TRBV6-5	TRBJ2-7	ASKSYYEQY
TRBV4-1	TRBJ2-7	ASRTHRGDSYEQY
TRBV5-1	TRBJ2-7	ASSLAVGGEQY
TRBV10-3	TRBJ2-1	AIRTGDGYEQF